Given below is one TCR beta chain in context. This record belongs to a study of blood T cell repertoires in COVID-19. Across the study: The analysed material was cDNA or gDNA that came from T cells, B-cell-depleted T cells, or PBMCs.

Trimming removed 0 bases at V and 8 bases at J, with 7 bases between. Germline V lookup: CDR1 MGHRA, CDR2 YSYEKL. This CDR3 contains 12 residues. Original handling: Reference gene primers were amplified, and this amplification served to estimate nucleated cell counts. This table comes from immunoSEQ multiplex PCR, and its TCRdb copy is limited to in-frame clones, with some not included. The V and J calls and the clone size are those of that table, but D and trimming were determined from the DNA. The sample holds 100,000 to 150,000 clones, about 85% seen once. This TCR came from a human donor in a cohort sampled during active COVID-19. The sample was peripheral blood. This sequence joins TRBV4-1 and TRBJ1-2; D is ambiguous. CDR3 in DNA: TGCGCCAGCAGCCAAGAGAGGATCGGCTACACCTTC. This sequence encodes CASSQERIGYTF.